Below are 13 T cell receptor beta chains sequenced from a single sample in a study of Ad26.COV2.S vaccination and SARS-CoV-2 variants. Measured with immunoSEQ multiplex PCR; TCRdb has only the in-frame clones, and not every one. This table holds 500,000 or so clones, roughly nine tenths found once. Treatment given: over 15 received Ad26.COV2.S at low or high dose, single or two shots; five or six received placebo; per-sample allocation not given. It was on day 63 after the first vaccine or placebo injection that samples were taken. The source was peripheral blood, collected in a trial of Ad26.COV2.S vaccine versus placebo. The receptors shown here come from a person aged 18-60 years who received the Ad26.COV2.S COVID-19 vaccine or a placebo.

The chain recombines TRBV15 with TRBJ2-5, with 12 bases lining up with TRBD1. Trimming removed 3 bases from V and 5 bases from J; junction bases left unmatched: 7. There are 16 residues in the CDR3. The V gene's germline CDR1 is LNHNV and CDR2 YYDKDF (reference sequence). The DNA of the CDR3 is TGTGCCACCAGCAGCCGGGACAGGGGGCTGGGGGAGACCCAGTACTTC. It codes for CATSSRDRGLGETQYF.

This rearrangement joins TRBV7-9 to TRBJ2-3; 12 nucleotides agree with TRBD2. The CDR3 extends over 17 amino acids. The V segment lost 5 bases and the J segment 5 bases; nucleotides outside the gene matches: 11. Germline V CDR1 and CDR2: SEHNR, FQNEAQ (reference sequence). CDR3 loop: CASSKTPSGRAVDTQYF. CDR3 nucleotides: TGTGCCAGCAGCAAGACGCCTAGCGGGAGGGCCGTAGATACGCAGTATTTT.

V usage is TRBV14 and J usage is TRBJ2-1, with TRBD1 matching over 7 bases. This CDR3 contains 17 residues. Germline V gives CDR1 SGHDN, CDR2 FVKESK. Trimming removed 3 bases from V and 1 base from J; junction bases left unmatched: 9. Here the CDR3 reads CASSQPKGANSYNEQFF. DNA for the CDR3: TGTGCCAGCAGCCAGCCGAAGGGGGCAAATTCCTACAATGAGCAGTTCTTC.

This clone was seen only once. CDR3 coding DNA: TGTGCCAGTAGTACAGGGGCGGCTAATGAAAAACTGTTTTTT. Amino acid sequence: CASSTGAANEKLFF. The chain couples TRBV19 to TRBJ1-4; a possible D gene is TRBD1 (6 bases). This CDR3 comprises 14 residues. Per germline, CDR1 LNHDA and CDR2 SQIVND (reference sequence). V was clipped by 4 bases and J by 3 bases, with 9 bases between them.

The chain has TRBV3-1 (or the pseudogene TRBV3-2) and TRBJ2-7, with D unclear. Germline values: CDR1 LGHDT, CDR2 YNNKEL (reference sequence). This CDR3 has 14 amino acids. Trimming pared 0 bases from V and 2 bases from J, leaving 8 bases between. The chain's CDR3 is CASSQDPLPYEQYF. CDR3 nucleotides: TGTGCCAGCAGCCAAGACCCCCTACCCTACGAGCAGTACTTC.

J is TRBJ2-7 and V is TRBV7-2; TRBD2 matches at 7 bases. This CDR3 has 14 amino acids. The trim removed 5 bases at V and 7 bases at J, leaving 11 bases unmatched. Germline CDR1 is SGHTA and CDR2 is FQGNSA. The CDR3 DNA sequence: TGTGCCAGCAGCGAGACTAGCCTACACGAAGAGCAGTACTTC. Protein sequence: CASSETSLHEEQYF.

The CDR3: CAWSAYRGASNTIYF. The CDR3 DNA reads as TGTGCCTGGAGTGCCTATAGGGGGGCCTCAAACACCATATATTTT. J is TRBJ1-3 and V is TRBV30, with D perhaps matching TRBD1 (6 bases). V was clipped by 1 base and J by 6 bases, with 16 bases between them. The CDR3 loop spans 15 amino acids. Per germline, CDR1 GTSNPN and CDR2 SVGIG (reference sequence).

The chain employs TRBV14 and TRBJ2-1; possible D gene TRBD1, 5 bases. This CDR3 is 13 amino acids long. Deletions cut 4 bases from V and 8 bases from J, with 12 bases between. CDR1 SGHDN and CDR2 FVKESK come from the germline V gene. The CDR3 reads CASSRNLGDEQFF. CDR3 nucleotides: TGTGCCAGCAGCCGGAATCTAGGGGATGAGCAGTTCTTC.

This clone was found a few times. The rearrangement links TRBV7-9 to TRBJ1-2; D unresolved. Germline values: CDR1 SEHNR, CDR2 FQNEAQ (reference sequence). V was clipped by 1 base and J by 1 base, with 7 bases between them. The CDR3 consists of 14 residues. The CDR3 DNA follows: TGTGCCAGCAGCTTAGTCGGGAGTAACTATGGCTACACCTTC. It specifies CASSLVGSNYGYTF.

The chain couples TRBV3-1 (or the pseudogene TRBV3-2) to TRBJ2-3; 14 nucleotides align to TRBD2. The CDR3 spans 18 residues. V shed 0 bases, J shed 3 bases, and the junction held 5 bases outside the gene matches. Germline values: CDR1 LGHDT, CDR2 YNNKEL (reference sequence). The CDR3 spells CASSQEGGLAGVTDTQYF. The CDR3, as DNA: TGTGCCAGCAGCCAAGAAGGGGGACTAGCGGGAGTAACAGATACGCAGTATTTT.

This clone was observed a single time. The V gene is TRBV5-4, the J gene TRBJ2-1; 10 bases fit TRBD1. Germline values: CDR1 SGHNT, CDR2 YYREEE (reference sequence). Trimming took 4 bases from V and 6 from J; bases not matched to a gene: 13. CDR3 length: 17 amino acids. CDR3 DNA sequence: TGTGCCAGCAGCCGACCCTGGGGGGGACAGGGGCGCAATGAGCAGTTCTTC. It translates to CASSRPWGGQGRNEQFF. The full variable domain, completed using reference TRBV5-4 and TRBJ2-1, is ETGVTQSPTHLIKTRGQQVTLRCSSQSGHNTVSWYQQALGQGPQFIFQYYREEENGRGNFPPRFSGLQFPNYSSELNVNALELDDSALYLCASSRPWGGQGRNEQFFGPGTRLTVL.

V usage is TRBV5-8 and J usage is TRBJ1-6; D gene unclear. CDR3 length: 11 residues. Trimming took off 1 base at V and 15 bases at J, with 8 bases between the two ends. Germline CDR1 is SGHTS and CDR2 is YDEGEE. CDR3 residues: CASSLKTRLHF. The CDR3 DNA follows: TGTGCCAGCAGCTTGAAGACGCGCCTCCACTTT.

This CDR3 reads CASSYTGSGNQPQHF. CDR3 nucleotide sequence: TGTGCCAGCAGTTACACAGGGAGTGGCAATCAGCCCCAGCATTTT. The chain recombines TRBV6-5 with TRBJ1-5; D possibly corresponds to TRBD1 (6 bases). This CDR3 is 15 amino acids long. V lost 2 bases and J 2 bases, leaving 10 bases between the germline ends. The germline V gene has CDR1 MNHEY and CDR2 SVGAGI.